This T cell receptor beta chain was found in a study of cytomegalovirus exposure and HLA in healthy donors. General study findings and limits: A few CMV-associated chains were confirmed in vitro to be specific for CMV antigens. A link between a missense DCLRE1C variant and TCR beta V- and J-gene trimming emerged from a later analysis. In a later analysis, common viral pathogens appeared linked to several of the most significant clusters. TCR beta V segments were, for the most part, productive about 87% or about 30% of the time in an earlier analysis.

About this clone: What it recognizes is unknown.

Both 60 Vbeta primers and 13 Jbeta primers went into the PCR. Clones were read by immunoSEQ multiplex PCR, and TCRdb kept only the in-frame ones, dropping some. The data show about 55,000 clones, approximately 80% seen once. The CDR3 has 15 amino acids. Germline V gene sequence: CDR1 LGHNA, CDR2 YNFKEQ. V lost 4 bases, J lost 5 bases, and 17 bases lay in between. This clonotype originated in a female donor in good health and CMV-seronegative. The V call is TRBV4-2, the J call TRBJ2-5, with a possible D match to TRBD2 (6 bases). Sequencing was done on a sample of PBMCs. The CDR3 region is CASSPGGTGRETQYF. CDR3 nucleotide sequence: TGTGCCAGCAGCCCAGGCGGGACGGGTCGGGAGACCCAGTACTTC.